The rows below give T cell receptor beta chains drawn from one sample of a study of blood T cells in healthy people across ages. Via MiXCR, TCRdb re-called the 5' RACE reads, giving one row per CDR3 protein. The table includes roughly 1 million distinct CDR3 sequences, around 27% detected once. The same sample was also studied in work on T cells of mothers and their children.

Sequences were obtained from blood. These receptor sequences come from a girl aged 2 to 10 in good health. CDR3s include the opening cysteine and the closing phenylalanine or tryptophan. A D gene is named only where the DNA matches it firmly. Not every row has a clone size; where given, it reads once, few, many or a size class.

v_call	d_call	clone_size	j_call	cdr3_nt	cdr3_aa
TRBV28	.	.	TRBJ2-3	TGTGCCAGCAGTTCGCTTCTTGGGTCCCAGAACACAGATACGCAGTATTTT	CASSSLLGSQNTDTQYF
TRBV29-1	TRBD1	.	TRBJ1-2	TGCAGCGCCTTGACAGGGGGCTATGGCTACACCTTC	CSALTGGYGYTF
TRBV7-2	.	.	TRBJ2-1	TGTGCCAGCAGCGAGGAGGTGGTCGATGAGCAGTTCTTC	CASSEEVVDEQFF
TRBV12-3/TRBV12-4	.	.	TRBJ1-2	TGTGCCAGTTCTACCGGGACCCTGTATGGCTACACCTTC	CASSTGTLYGYTF
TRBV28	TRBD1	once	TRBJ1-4	TGTGCCAGCAGTTCCCCGGACAGGGGGGATGAAAAACTGTTTTTT	CASSSPDRGDEKLFF
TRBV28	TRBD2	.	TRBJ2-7	TGTGCCAGCACCGTCGCTAGCGGCGTGGGTGAGCAGTACTTC	CASTVASGVGEQYF
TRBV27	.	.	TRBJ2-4	TGTGCTAGCATGGGGGTGGGACTCCAAAACATTCAGTACTTC	CASMGVGLQNIQYF
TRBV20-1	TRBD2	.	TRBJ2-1	TGCAGTGCTTTCCTGGGACTAGCGGGCCACAATGAGCAGTTCTTC	CSAFLGLAGHNEQFF
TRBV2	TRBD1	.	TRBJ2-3	TGTGCCAGCGGGATCAGGACAGGCTCGACAGATACGCAGTATTTT	CASGIRTGSTDTQYF
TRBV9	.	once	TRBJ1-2	TGTACCAGCAGCGCCTGGACAGAGCTGACTATGGCTAGCACCTTC	CTSSAWTELTMASTF
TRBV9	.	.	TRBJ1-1	TGTGCCAGCAGCGTCGAAGCCCACACTGAAGCTTTCTTT	CASSVEAHTEAFF
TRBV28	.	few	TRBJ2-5	TGTGCCAGCAGTTTAGCCCTGTCAATTGGGACTTATGAGCAGTACTTC	CASSLALSIGTYEQYF
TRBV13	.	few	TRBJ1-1	TGTGCCAGCAGCTTGTTTTTCAACGAAGCTTTCTTT	CASSLFFNEAFF
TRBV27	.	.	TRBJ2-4	TGTGCCAGCAGTCCTCAGGGAGTTAAAAACCCTTTCCTGATTCGCGCAAACATTCAGTACTTC	CASSPQGVKNPFLIRANIQYF
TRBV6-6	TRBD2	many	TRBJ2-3	TGTGCCAGCAGTTACACACTAGCGGGGGGCCCGGATACGCAGTATTTT	CASSYTLAGGPDTQYF
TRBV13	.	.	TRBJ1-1	TGTGCCAGCAATTACCGAGGTCCGGACACTGAAGCTTTCTTT	CASNYRGPDTEAFF
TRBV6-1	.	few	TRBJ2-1	TGTGCCAGCAAGGTAGCGTGGCAGGAAGTATACAATGAGCAGTTCTTC	CASKVAWQEVYNEQFF
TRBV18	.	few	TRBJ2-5	TGTGCCAGCTCACCCCCAATTGAAGAGACCCAGTACTTC	CASSPPIEETQYF
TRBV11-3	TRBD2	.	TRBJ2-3	TGTGCCAGCAGCCTACTAGCGTCGAGAGATACGCAGTATTTT	CASSLLASRDTQYF
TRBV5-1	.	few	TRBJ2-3	TGCGCCAGCAGCTTAGGGAAAGGGGCAGATACGCAGTATTTT	CASSLGKGADTQYF
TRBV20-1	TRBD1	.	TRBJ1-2	TGCAGTGCTAGAGACCCGGGACAGTATGGCTACACCTTC	CSARDPGQYGYTF
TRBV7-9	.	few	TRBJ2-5	TGTGCCAGCAGCCAATCAGCGGAACAAGAGACCCAGTACTTC	CASSQSAEQETQYF
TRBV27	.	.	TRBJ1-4	TGTGCCAGCAGTTTGTTTGGGACAACTAATGAAAAACTGTTTTTT	CASSLFGTTNEKLFF
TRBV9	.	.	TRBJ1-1	TGTGCCAGCAGCGCTATTCCATATACAGGGTTCACTGAAGCTTTCTTT	CASSAIPYTGFTEAFF
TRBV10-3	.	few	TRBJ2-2	TGTGCCATCAGGAATTTCAGAAACTCGAACACCGGGGAGCTGTTTTTT	CAIRNFRNSNTGELFF
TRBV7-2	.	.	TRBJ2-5	TGTGCCAGCAGCTCGGGGTTGGAGACCCAGTACTTC	CASSSGLETQYF
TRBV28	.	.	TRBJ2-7	TGTGCCAGCACCTCAGTTGGCTACGAGCAGTACTTC	CASTSVGYEQYF
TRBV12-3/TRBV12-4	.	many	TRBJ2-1	TGTGCCAGCACCCCGGCCTCGGGGCGGGTCCATGAGCAGTTCTTC	CASTPASGRVHEQFF
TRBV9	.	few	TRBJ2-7	TGTGCCAGCAGCGTAGGGGACGCACATTACGAGCAGTACTTC	CASSVGDAHYEQYF
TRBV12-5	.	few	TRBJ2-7	TGTGCTAGTGGTTCTATGGGGGAGGCCGGACTAAAGCCACTGGACGAGCAGTACTTC	CASGSMGEAGLKPLDEQYF
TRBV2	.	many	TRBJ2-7	TGTGCCAGCAGTGAACGGGGGACCTACGAGCAGTACTTC	CASSERGTYEQYF
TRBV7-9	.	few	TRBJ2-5	TGTGCCAGCAGTACTGACAGGTTGCAAGAGACCCAGTACTTC	CASSTDRLQETQYF
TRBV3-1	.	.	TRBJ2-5	TGTGCCAGCAGCCAAACGGACAGCGCTCAAGAGACCCAGTACTTC	CASSQTDSAQETQYF
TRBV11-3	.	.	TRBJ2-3	TGTGCCAGCAGCCTCCGGGCCTGGAATACGCAGTATTTT	CASSLRAWNTQYF
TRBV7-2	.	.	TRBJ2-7	TGTGCCAGCAGCTTAGTGGTGGGCTCTAGGGTGAGCTCCTACGAGCAGTACTTC	CASSLVVGSRVSSYEQYF
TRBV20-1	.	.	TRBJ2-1	TGCAGTGCTAGGTCCGGGACTCCCATCGATGAGCAGTTCTTC	CSARSGTPIDEQFF
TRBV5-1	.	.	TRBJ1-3	TGCGCCAGCAGCCTGGGAGGGCTCTCTGGAAACACCATATATTTT	CASSLGGLSGNTIYF
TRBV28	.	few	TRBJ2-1	TGTGCCAGCAGTTTGGGTAGGACCGACAATGAGCAGTTCTTC	CASSLGRTDNEQFF
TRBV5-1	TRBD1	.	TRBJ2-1	TGCGCCAGCAGCCCCGGACAGGCCTACGGTGAGCAGTTCTTC	CASSPGQAYGEQFF
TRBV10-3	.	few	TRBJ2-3	TGTGCCATCACCCGGGACGGAACCACAGATACGCAGTATTTT	CAITRDGTTDTQYF
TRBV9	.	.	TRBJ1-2	TGTGCCAGCATCCCCCTTGGAGGGCTAGCTAACTATGGCTACACCTTC	CASIPLGGLANYGYTF
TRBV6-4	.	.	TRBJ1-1	TGTGCCAGCAGTGCTGGGGGGGAGAGCACTGAAGCTTTCTTT	CASSAGGESTEAFF
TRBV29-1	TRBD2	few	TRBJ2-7	TGCAGCGCTTTAGCGGGAGGTTCTTACGAGCAGTACTTC	CSALAGGSYEQYF
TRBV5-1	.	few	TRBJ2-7	TGCGCCAGCAGCTTGGACCGGATTACCTACGAGCAGTACTTC	CASSLDRITYEQYF
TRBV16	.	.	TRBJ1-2	TGTGCCAGCAGCCATGGACAGCCGTTGGGCTACACCTTC	CASSHGQPLGYTF
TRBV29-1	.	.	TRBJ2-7	TGCAGCGTTGGCGGCCTCTACGAGCAGTACTTC	CSVGGLYEQYF
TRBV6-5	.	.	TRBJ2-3	TGTGCCAGCAGTTTTGAATTCACAGATACGCAGTATTTT	CASSFEFTDTQYF
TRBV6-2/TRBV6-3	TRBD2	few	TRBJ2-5	TGTGCCAGCAGTTACTCTAGCGGGATACAAGAGACCCAGTACTTC	CASSYSSGIQETQYF
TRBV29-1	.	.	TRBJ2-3	TGCAGCGCTGGTCGGGGCGTAGGCGCAGATACGCAGTATTTT	CSAGRGVGADTQYF
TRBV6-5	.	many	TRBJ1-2	TGTGCCAGCAGTTACTCGACTCTCTCAGGAGGCTACACCTTC	CASSYSTLSGGYTF